A single sample gave rise to the 28 T cell receptor beta chains below, sequenced in a study of T cell responses to AZD1222 COVID-19 vaccine. The data were produced by immunoSEQ multiplex PCR, yet TCRdb's version contains in-frame clones alone and is incomplete. The profile shows roughly 130,000 clones, roughly 87% of them singletons. The source material was peripheral blood, sampled on day 0 of AZD1222 vaccination. All receptors come from an adult in good health.

The rearrangement uses TRBV30 and TRBJ1-2; D ambiguous. Per germline, CDR1 GTSNPN and CDR2 SVGIG (reference sequence). This CDR3 is built from 15 residues. V lost 1 base, J lost 0 bases, and 12 bases lay in between. CDR3 nucleotides: TGTGCCTGGAGTGCGCCCGGAACGTCTAACTATGGCTACACCTTC. As protein: CAWSAPGTSNYGYTF. The whole variable domain, filled in from reference TRBV30 and TRBJ1-2, reads SQTIHQWPATLVQPVGSPLSLECTVEGTSNPNLYWYRQAAGRGLQLLFYSVGIGQISSEVPQNLSASRPQDRQFILSSKKLLLSDSGFYLCAWSAPGTSNYGYTFGSGTRLTVV.

This clone showed up just once. The rearrangement links TRBV4-1 to TRBJ2-7; 7 bases match TRBD2. The CDR3 is 15 amino acids. Trimming at V came to 0 bases and at J to 5 bases, leaving 7 bases not matched to a gene. Germline V CDR1 and CDR2: MGHRA, YSYEKL. CDR3 protein: CASSQDGSGKNEQYF. CDR3 nucleotides: TGCGCCAGCAGCCAAGATGGGAGCGGGAAAAACGAGCAGTACTTC.

The CDR3 region has the DNA TGTGCCAGCGGATTGGGGGCGGTCCAGAACACTGAAGCTTTCTTT. Translating it yields CASGLGAVQNTEAFF. The chain combines TRBV28 with TRBJ1-1; tentative D call: TRBD1 (6 bases). The CDR3 extends over 15 amino acids. Trimming removed 8 bases at V and 1 base at J, with 17 bases between. Germline V CDR1 and CDR2: MDHEN, SYDVKM.

This clone occurred once. V and J are TRBV2 and TRBJ2-5, with a possible D match to TRBD2 (5 bases). V dropped 7 bases and J dropped 2 bases, with 23 bases sitting between them. This CDR3 region has 17 residues. Germline CDR1 SNHLY, CDR2 FYNNEI. The CDR3 sequence: CASNPPIGSGYQETQYF. CDR3 nucleotide sequence: TGTGCCAGCAACCCTCCCATCGGAAGCGGCTATCAAGAGACCCAGTACTTC. The variable domain in full, with the rest retrieved from reference TRBV2 and TRBJ2-5, is EPEVTQTPSHQVTQMGQEVILRCVPISNHLYFYWYRQILGQKVEFLVSFYNNEISEKSEIFDDQFSVERPDGSNFTLKIRSTKLEDSAMYFCASNPPIGSGYQETQYFGPGTRLLVL.

The CDR3 loop is CASSQIGTAILNYGYTF. CDR3 sequence (DNA): TGCGCCAGCAGCCAAATTGGGACAGCAATTTTAAACTATGGCTACACCTTC. The V and J genes are TRBV4-1 and TRBJ1-2; 7 positions agree with TRBD1. The CDR3 contains 17 residues. Trimming removed 2 bases from V and 2 bases from J; junction bases left unmatched: 11. CDR1 is MGHRA, CDR2 YSYEKL, per germline.

The chain has TRBV28 and TRBJ2-3; 7 bases match TRBD2. Unmatched junction bases numbered 5, after V lost 6 bases and J lost 2 bases. The CDR3 has 14 residues. In germline, CDR1 is MDHEN, CDR2 SYDVKM. CDR3 in DNA: TGTGCCAGCAGCCTCGGGGACTACACAGATACGCAGTATTTT. It is translated as CASSLGDYTDTQYF.

The chain has TRBV12-3 or TRBV12-4 and TRBJ1-5; unclear D gene. Between the trimmed V and J ends, which lost 3 bases and 5 bases, there was a span of 8 bases. This CDR3 region has 13 residues. The CDR3 sequence is CASSFSWDQPQHF. CDR3 nucleotide sequence: TGTGCCAGCAGTTTTTCGTGGGATCAGCCCCAGCATTTT.

The V call is TRBV7-2, the J call TRBJ2-5, with 7 bases fitting TRBD1. V was clipped by 2 bases and J by 4 bases; unmatched bases: 1. The CDR3 extends over 13 amino acids. Germline V lookup: CDR1 SGHTA, CDR2 FQGNSA. CDR3 sequence: CASSLNRGETQYF. The CDR3 nucleotides are TGTGCCAGCAGCTTAAACAGGGGAGAGACCCAGTACTTC.

The genes are TRBV6-2 or TRBV6-3 and TRBJ2-2; D might be TRBD1 (6 bases). Germline V lookup: CDR1 MNHEY, CDR2 SVGEGT. V was trimmed by 5 bases and J by 7 bases, leaving 14 bases between them. The length of the CDR3 is 14 residues. In nucleotides, the CDR3 is TGTGCCAGCAGTGGCCACAGGGATGGCGGGGAGCTGTTTTTT. Its translation is CASSGHRDGGELFF.

The rearrangement links TRBV11-2 to TRBJ1-2, with TRBD1 matching 9 bases. Germline CDR1 is SGHAT and CDR2 is FQNNGV. With V trimmed by 5 bases and J by 5 bases, 6 bases remained unmatched. The CDR3 is made up of 14 amino acids. The CDR3 loop is CASSPGQGGYGYTF. DNA of the CDR3: TGTGCCAGCAGCCCGGGACAGGGAGGATATGGCTACACCTTC.

The genes are TRBV3-1 (or the pseudogene TRBV3-2) and TRBJ2-7, with 10 bases that match TRBD2. CDR1 and CDR2 (germline): LGHDT, YNNKEL (reference sequence). This CDR3 comprises 19 residues. V dropped 0 bases and J dropped 3; count of bases not matched to a gene: 14. The DNA for the CDR3 is TGTGCCAGCAGCCAAGATATTCGGCTAGCGGGGGCCGGGGTCTACGAGCAGTACTTC. Residues: CASSQDIRLAGAGVYEQYF.

The rearrangement joins TRBV15 to TRBJ1-2; weak D call: TRBD1 (5 bases). The CDR3 totals 13 residues. V lost 0 bases and J lost 8, with 10 bases in between. Germline V CDR1 and CDR2: LNHNV, YYDKDF (reference sequence). This chain's CDR3 is CATSRDTGPGYTF. As DNA, the CDR3 is TGTGCCACCAGCAGAGATACAGGTCCCGGCTACACCTTC.

V is TRBV19 and J is TRBJ1-1; tentatively, D is TRBD1 (6 bases). V was shortened by 9 bases and J by 0 bases, with 14 bases between the two germline ends. The CDR3 runs to 14 residues. In germline, CDR1 is LNHDA, CDR2 SQIVND (reference sequence). The CDR3 DNA reads as TGTGCCAGCGAGGACAGAACCCTGAACACTGAAGCTTTCTTT. Its protein product is CASEDRTLNTEAFF.

This clone was found once. The chain recombines TRBV5-5 with TRBJ2-7; 9 nucleotides align to TRBD1. In germline, CDR1 is SGHKS, CDR2 YYEKEE (reference sequence). V lost 0 bases, J lost 6 bases, and 4 bases stayed unmatched. The CDR3 loop spans 14 amino acids. For the CDR3, the DNA is TGTGCCAGCAGCTTGGGGGGACAGGGTTTCGAGCAGTACTTC. Its translation: CASSLGGQGFEQYF.

The V and J genes are TRBV6-5 and TRBJ1-3; 7 bases align to TRBD1. Germline V gene lookup returns CDR1 MNHEY and CDR2 SVGAGI. V lost 6 bases, J lost 2 bases, and 7 bases stayed unmatched. The CDR3 contains 15 residues. The CDR3 bases are TGTGCCAGCAGCCTTTTAGGACAGGCTGGAAACACCATATATTTT. It yields the protein CASSLLGQAGNTIYF.

The rearrangement joins TRBV5-1 to TRBJ2-7; D is undetermined. V gave up 3 bases and J gave up 6 bases, with 16 bases separating them. The germline gives CDR1 SGHRS, CDR2 YFSETQ. The length of the CDR3 is 14 residues. The DNA for the CDR3 is TGCGCCAGCAGCTCCCAGACGATGTTCTTCGAGCAGTACTTC. It codes for CASSSQTMFFEQYF.

The rearrangement uses TRBV3-1 (or the pseudogene TRBV3-2) and TRBJ2-5, with unresolved D. CDR3 size: 16 residues. Trimming shortened V by 3 bases and J by 5 bases, and 19 bases separated the two germline ends. Germline lookup yields CDR1 LGHDT and CDR2 YNNKEL (reference sequence). In nucleotides, the CDR3 is TGTGCCAGCAGCCATCCCGACCCTCCTCTGTGTGAGACCCAGTACTTC. Residues: CASSHPDPPLCETQYF.

This sequence joins TRBV4-2 and TRBJ2-7; D remains ambiguous. The CDR3 runs to 12 residues. CDR1 LGHNA and CDR2 YNFKEQ come from the germline V gene. Trimming removed 0 bases at V and 1 base at J, with 1 base between. The CDR3 protein is CASSQDSYEQYF. The CDR3 nucleotides are TGTGCCAGCAGCCAAGATTCCTACGAGCAGTACTTC.

This clone has only one observation. The genes are TRBV18 and TRBJ2-7; D remains ambiguous. The CDR3 loop spans 13 amino acids. In germline, CDR1 is KGHSH, CDR2 LQKENI. The ends were cut back, 6 bases at V and 3 bases at J, with 12 bases in the middle. The CDR3 spells CASSFDRIYEQYF. CDR3 DNA: TGTGCCAGCTCCTTTGACCGTATCTACGAGCAGTACTTC.

This clone was seen only a few times. The chain joins TRBV6-5 to TRBJ2-7, with 9 bases fitting TRBD1. This CDR3 is built from 15 residues. Germline V gene sequence: CDR1 MNHEY, CDR2 SVGAGI. V shed 0 bases and J 4 bases; nucleotides not matched to a gene: 4. The CDR3 here is CASSYSTGGSYEQYF. The DNA of the CDR3 is TGTGCCAGCAGTTACTCGACAGGGGGGTCTTACGAGCAGTACTTC.

CDR3 amino acids: CASSPSGGARVPDTQYF. CDR3 DNA sequence: TGTGCCAGCAGCCCTAGCGGGGGGGCCCGGGTCCCAGATACGCAGTATTTT. The chain couples TRBV3-1 (or the pseudogene TRBV3-2) to TRBJ2-3; TRBD2 matches at 12 bases. V lost 4 bases to trimming and J lost 4 bases; unmatched junction nucleotides: 9. Germline lookup yields CDR1 LGHDT and CDR2 YNNKEL (reference sequence). The CDR3 is made up of 17 amino acids.

The rearrangement uses TRBV9 and TRBJ2-2; D unclear. The CDR3 loop spans 13 amino acids. Trimming shortened V by 0 bases and J by 7 bases, and 7 bases separated the two germline ends. CDR1 and CDR2 (germline): SGDLS, YYNGEE. The CDR3 loop reads CASSVVGGGELFF. The CDR3 DNA reads TGTGCCAGCAGCGTAGTGGGTGGCGGGGAGCTGTTTTTT.

The chain couples TRBV14 to TRBJ2-7; D is possibly TRBD2 (5 bases). This CDR3 is 14 amino acids long. From germline, CDR1 is SGHDN and CDR2 FVKESK. Trimming left V 3 bases short and J 3 bases short, with 12 bases between. The chain's CDR3 is CASSQFGILYEQYF. The DNA for the CDR3 is TGTGCCAGCAGCCAGTTCGGGATCCTCTACGAGCAGTACTTC.

This rearrangement joins TRBV4-2 to TRBJ2-5; D ambiguous. The CDR3 totals 11 residues. The ends were cut back, 4 bases at V and 3 bases at J, with 3 bases in the middle. Germline V gives CDR1 LGHNA, CDR2 YNFKEQ. CDR3 loop: CASSREETQYF. For the CDR3, the DNA is TGTGCCAGCAGCCGCGAAGAGACCCAGTACTTC.

The chain couples TRBV7-2 to TRBJ1-4; D might be TRBD1 (6 bases). The length of the CDR3 is 17 residues. Per the germline V gene, CDR1 is SGHTA and CDR2 is FQGNSA. The V end lost 0 bases, the J end lost 2 bases, and 13 bases lay between the germline ends. This CDR3 reads CASSLALTRGTNEKLFF. CDR3 DNA sequence: TGTGCCAGCAGCTTAGCTTTGACCAGGGGCACTAATGAAAAACTGTTTTTT. The full variable domain, rest sourced from reference TRBV7-2 and TRBJ1-4, is GAGVSQSPSNKVTEKGKDVELRCDPISGHTALYWYRQSLGQGLEFLIYFQGNSAPDKSGLPSDRFSAERTGGSVSTLTIQRTQQEDSAVYLCASSLALTRGTNEKLFFGSGTQLSVL.

V gene TRBV11-2 combines with J gene TRBJ1-1, with D hard to call. The germline V gene encodes CDR1 SGHAT and CDR2 FQNNGV. The germline V and J ends were trimmed by 0 bases and 0 bases, with 14 bases remaining between them. The CDR3 spans 17 residues. DNA of the CDR3: TGTGCCAGCAGCTTAGACTCGGAGAAATTGGTGAACACTGAAGCTTTCTTT. It specifies CASSLDSEKLVNTEAFF.

The chain links TRBV19 to TRBJ1-2; TRBD1 matches 7 bases. The CDR3 extends over 13 amino acids. Per germline, CDR1 LNHDA and CDR2 SQIVND (reference sequence). J lost 2 bases, V lost 5 bases, and 2 bases had no gene match. CDR3 sequence (DNA): TGTGCCAGTAGTGCGACAGGGAACTATGGCTACACCTTC. It is translated as CASSATGNYGYTF.

The chain recombines TRBV7-3 with TRBJ2-2, with TRBD1 identical over 8 bases. After removal of 5 bases from V and 1 base from J, the junction contained 18 bases not matched to a gene. Per the germline V gene, CDR1 is SGHTA and CDR2 is FQGTGA. This CDR3 is 20 amino acids long. The CDR3 region is CASSITGDRTRVGNTGELFF. The CDR3 DNA is TGTGCCAGCAGCATTACCGGGGACAGGACCCGAGTCGGGAACACCGGGGAGCTGTTTTTT.